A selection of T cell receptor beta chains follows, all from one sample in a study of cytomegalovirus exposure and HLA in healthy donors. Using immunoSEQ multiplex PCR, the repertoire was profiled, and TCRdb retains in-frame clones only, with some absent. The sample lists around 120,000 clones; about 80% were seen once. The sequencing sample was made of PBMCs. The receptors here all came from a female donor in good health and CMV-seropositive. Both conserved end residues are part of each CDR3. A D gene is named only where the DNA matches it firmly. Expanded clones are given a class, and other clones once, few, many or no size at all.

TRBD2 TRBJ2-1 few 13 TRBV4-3 TGCGCCAGCAGCCAAGAACGGGGGGATAAGCAGTTCTTC CASSQERGDKQFF
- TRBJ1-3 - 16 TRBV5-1 TGCGCCAGCAGCTCAGGACTACCCTCCTCTGGAAACACCATATATTTT CASSSGLPSSGNTIYF
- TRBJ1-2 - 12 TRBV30 TGTGCCTGGACAGGGTTGGCCTATGGCTACACCTTC CAWTGLAYGYTF
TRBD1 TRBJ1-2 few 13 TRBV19 TGTGCCAGTAGTGTCGGGACAGGGTATGGCTACACCTTC CASSVGTGYGYTF
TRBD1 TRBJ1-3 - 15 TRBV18 TGTGCCAGCTCACCAGCGACAGGGTCAAGAAACACCATATATTTT CASSPATGSRNTIYF
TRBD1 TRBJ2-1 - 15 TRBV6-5 TGTGCCAGCAGATTGGACAGGGTCAGCTACAATGAGCAGTTCTTC CASRLDRVSYNEQFF
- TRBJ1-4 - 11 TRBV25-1 TGTGCCAGCAGGGGGCCGACCAAACTGTTTTTT CASRGPTKLFF
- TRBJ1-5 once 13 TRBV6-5 TGTGCCAGCAGTTACTCGTCCTATCAGCCCCAGCATTTT CASSYSSYQPQHF
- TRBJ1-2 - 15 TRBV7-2 TGTGCCAGCAGCCATCCCGGACTCCGGGACTATGGCTACACCTTC CASSHPGLRDYGYTF
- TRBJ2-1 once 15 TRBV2 TGTGCCAGTTTCCGGCGTAGCGCTTCGGGAAATGAGCAGTTCTTC CASFRRSASGNEQFF
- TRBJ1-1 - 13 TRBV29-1 TGCAGCGTTGACGCGGGGGGTAGGACTGAAGCTTTCTTT CSVDAGGRTEAFF
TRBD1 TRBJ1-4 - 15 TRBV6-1 TGTGCCAGCACCGGACAGGGCGGGTGGCGTGAAAAACTGTTTTTT CASTGQGGWREKLFF
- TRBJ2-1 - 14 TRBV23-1 TGCGCGAGGTCCGAAGAAACGGTATACAATGAGCAGTTCTTC CARSEETVYNEQFF
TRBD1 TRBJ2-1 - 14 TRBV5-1 TGCGCCAGCAGCCCGGACAGGGGCGTAGGTGAGCAGTTCTTC CASSPDRGVGEQFF
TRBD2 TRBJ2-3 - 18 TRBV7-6 TGTGCCAGCAGCCTTTGGACTAGCGGGGGGGTTAGCACAGATACGCAGTATTTT CASSLWTSGGVSTDTQYF
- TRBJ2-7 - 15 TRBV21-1 TGTGCCAGCAGCAAGCTCCCACCCCGCCGGGGCGAGCAGTACTTC CASSKLPPRRGEQYF
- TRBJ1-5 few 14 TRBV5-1 TGCGCCAGCAGCCCACAGGGCGTCAATCAGCCCCAGCATTTT CASSPQGVNQPQHF
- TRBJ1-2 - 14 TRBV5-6 TGTGCCAGCAGCCCTCATTCCGGGCGGGATGGCTACACCTTC CASSPHSGRDGYTF
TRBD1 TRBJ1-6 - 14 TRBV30 TGTGCCTGGAGCCGACAGGGGACGAATTCACCCCTCCACTTT CAWSRQGTNSPLHF
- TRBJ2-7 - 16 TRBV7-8 TGTGCCAGCAGCTCCCCCAGAGACACGGCCAGCCACGAGCAGTACTTC CASSSPRDTASHEQYF
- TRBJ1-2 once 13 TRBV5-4 TGTGCCAGCAGTTTCGACAGGTTGAGTGGCTACACCTTC CASSFDRLSGYTF
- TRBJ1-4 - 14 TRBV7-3 TGTGCCAGGGAAGGGGGGGAGGGAGGTGAAAAACTGTTTTTT CAREGGEGGEKLFF
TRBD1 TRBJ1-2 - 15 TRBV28 TGTGCCAGCAGTACCGCCCAACGGACAGGGGGCTCGTGCACCTTC CASSTAQRTGGSCTF
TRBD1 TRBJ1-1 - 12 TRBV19 TGTGCCAGTAATGGACAGGGTACTGAAGCTTTCTTT CASNGQGTEAFF
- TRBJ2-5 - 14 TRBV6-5 TGTGCCAGCAGACTCGCGGGGGCTCGGGAGACCCAGTACTTC CASRLAGARETQYF
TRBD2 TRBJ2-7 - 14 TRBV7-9 TGTGCCAGCAGCTTAGGACTAGCGGGAGGCGAGCAGTACTTC CASSLGLAGGEQYF
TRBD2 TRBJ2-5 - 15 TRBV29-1 TGCAGCGTGACGAGGACTAGCGGGCGCCAAGAGACCCAGTACTTC CSVTRTSGRQETQYF
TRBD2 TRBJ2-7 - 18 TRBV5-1 TGCGCCAGCAGCTCGCGGACTAGCGGGAGATATAGCTCCTACGAGCAGTACTTC CASSSRTSGRYSSYEQYF
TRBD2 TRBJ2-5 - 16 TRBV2 TGTGCCAGCAGTGAAAATGTAGCGGGGCGGGAAGAGACCCAGTACTTC CASSENVAGREETQYF
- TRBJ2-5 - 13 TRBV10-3 TGTGCCATCAGTGAGGCGGGGCAGACGGCCCAGTACTTC CAISEAGQTAQYF
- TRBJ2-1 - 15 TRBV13 TGTGCCAGCAGCTTAGGGCGGGGGCTGGTTAGTGAGCAGTTCTTC CASSLGRGLVSEQFF
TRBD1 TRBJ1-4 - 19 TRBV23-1 TGCGCCAGCAGTCCGGGACAGGGGTTAACGGTTGCGGCTAATGAAAAACTGTTTTTT CASSPGQGLTVAANEKLFF
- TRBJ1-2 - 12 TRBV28 TGTGCCAGCATCGGAGAACCCTATGGCTACACCTTC CASIGEPYGYTF
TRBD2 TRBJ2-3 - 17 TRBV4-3 TGCGCCAGCAGCCGGGAACTAGCGGCCTCTAGCACAGATACGCAGTATTTT CASSRELAASSTDTQYF
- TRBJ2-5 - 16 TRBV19 TGTGCCAGTAGTATGATCTCGGGGGGCCTACAAGAGACCCAGTACTTC CASSMISGGLQETQYF
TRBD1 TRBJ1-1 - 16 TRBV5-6 TGTGCCAGCAGCTTGGAACAGGGGGTGGTGGCCACTGAAGCTTTCTTT CASSLEQGVVATEAFF
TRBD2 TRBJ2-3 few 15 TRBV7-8 TGTGCCAGCAGCTTAGATAGCGGGGGGACAGATACGCAGTATTTT CASSLDSGGTDTQYF
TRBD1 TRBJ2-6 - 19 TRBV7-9 TGTGCCAGCAGCTTAGAATTAGGACAGGCGCGCTCTGGGGCCAACGTCCTGACTTTC CASSLELGQARSGANVLTF
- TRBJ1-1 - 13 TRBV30 TGTGCCTGGAGTGTGGGGAGGGGGTTTCAAGCTTTCTTT CAWSVGRGFQAFF
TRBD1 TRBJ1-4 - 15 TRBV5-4 TGTGCCAGCAGCTTTCCGGGACAGGGGAATGAAAAACTGTTTTTT CASSFPGQGNEKLFF
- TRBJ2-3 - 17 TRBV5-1 TGCGCCAGCAGCTTGGTTCCTCGGACACAAGACACAGATACGCAGTATTTT CASSLVPRTQDTDTQYF
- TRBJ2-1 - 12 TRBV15 TGTGCCACCAGCGGGCCCGGGGATGAGCAGTTCTTC CATSGPGDEQFF
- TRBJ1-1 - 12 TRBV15 TGTGCCACCAGCAGGGTGAGCACTGAAGCTTTCTTT CATSRVSTEAFF
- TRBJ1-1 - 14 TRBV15 TGTGCCACCAGCAGAGGACGGGGGAACACTGAAGCTTTCTTT CATSRGRGNTEAFF
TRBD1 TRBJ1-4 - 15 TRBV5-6 TGTGCCAGCAGCTTTGTTGGGACAGGGAGGGAAAAACTGTTTTTT CASSFVGTGREKLFF
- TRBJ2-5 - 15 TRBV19 TGTGCCAGTAGACGCAGACAGCGAATAAAAGAGACCCAGTACTTC CASRRRQRIKETQYF
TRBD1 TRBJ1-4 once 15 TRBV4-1 TGCGCCAGCAGCCAAGGACAGGGGGATAATGAAAAACTGTTTTTT CASSQGQGDNEKLFF
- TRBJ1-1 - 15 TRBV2 TGTGCCAGCAGGGCGACAGCCTCGGCGAACACTGAAGCTTTCTTT CASRATASANTEAFF
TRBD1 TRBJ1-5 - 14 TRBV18 TGTGCCAGCTCACCAGGACAGGGGAATCAGCCCCAGCATTTT CASSPGQGNQPQHF